This T cell receptor (beta chain) was captured by sequencing in a study of blood T cell repertoires in COVID-19. The method was immunoSEQ multiplex PCR; TCRdb's version includes in-frame clones alone and lacks a portion of them. The sample shows 200,000 to 250,000 clones, around 86% of them seen only once. There are 18 residues in the CDR3. V and J are TRBV21-1 and TRBJ2-3; the table calls TRBD2, which could not be checked here. TRBV21-1 is a pseudogene segment. Sequencing was performed on peripheral blood. The sequence was collected from a woman aged 45-60 years with COVID-19, enrolled during active disease. In DNA form, the CDR3 reads TGTGCCAGCAGCAAAGGGACTAGCGGGGGGAAAGGTACAGATACGCAGTATTTT. It yields the protein CASSKGTSGGKGTDTQYF.